The present TCR beta chain was sequenced within a study of persistence of HIV-infected CD4 T cells. Study-wide results and caveats: Proviral oligoclonality tracked with TCR oligoclonality within the same sorted cells.

Lysates of CMV-infected fibroblasts at 10 ug/mL stimulated these cells. CD40L/CD69 double-negative CD45RO-high memory CD4+ T cells were collected. An approximately 17-hour stimulation of CD8-depleted PBMCs used anti-CD28/CD49d costimulation, CD40-blocking antibody and enfuvirtide. This CDR3 region has 14 residues. CDR1 is SGHRS, CDR2 YFSETQ, per germline. The V gene lost 2 bases and the J gene lost 0 bases, with 7 bases spanning the gap. As regards this clone: Its antigen is unknown.

This was the immunoSEQ version 4 assay in survey mode. Only in-frame clones appear in the TCRdb table, and some are missing; sequencing was by immunoSEQ multiplex PCR. The sample shows 35,000 to 45,000 clones, 65% to 85% of them seen only once. V and J are TRBV5-1 and TRBJ2-3; maybe TRBD1 (5 bases). The source was CD4+ T cells sorted from PBMCs after roughly 18-hour stimulation, collected from a patient who received antiretroviral therapy. The receptor was isolated from an adult man with HIV who was CMV-seropositive. The CDR3 DNA reads as TGCGCCAGCAGCTTCGACAGTAGCACAGATACGCAGTATTTT. It is translated as CASSFDSSTDTQYF.